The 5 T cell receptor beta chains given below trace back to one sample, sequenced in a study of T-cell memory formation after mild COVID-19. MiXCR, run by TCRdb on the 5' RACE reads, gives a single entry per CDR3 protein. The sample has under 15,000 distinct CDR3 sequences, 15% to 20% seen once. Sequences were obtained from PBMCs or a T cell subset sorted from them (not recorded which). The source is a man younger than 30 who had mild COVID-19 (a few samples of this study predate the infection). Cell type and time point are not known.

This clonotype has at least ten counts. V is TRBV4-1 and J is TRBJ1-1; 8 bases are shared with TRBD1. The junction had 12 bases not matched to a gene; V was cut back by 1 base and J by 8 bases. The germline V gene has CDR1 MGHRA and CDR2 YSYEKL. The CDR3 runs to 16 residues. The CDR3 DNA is TGCGCCAGCAGCCAAGGGTTCCCGCAGGGGGCGGTCGAAGCTTTCTTT. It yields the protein CASSQGFPQGAVEAFF.

The CDR3 bases are TGCGCCAGCAGCTTCGACGGCCGCGGGGGGGCGTACGAGCAGTACTTC. This gives the protein CASSFDGRGGAYEQYF. The J gene is TRBJ2-7, the V gene TRBV4-1; 9 bases agree with TRBD2. Germline V lookup: CDR1 MGHRA, CDR2 YSYEKL. The CDR3 spans 16 residues. J was trimmed by 4 bases and V by 5 bases; bases with no gene match: 12.

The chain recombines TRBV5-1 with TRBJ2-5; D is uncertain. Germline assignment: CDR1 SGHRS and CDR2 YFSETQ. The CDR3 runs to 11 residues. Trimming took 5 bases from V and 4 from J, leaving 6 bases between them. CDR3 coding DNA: TGCGCCAGCAGTGTGAGAGAGACCCAGTACTTC. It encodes CASSVRETQYF. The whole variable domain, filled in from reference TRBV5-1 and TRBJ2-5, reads KAGVTQTPRYLIKTRGQQVTLSCSPISGHRSVSWYQQTPGQGLQFLFEYFSETQRNKGNFPGRFSGRQFSNSRSEMNVSTLELGDSALYLCASSVRETQYFGPGTRLLVL.

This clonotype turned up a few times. Here the CDR3 DNA reads TGTGCCAGCAGCGGACCGGGACAGGGGGCTGGCTCACCCCTCCACTTT. Translated, it gives CASSGPGQGAGSPLHF. This rearrangement joins TRBV12-3 or TRBV12-4 to TRBJ1-6; TRBD1 aligns across 12 bases. The CDR3 is 16 amino acids. Trimming removed 6 bases from V and 10 bases from J; junction bases left unmatched: 10.

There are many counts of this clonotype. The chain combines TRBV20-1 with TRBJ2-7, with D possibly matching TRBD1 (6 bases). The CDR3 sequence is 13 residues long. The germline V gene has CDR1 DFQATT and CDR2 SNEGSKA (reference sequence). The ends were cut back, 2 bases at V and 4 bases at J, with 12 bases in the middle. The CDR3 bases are TGCAGTGCTAGATTGGGACATTCATACGAGCAGTACTTC. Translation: CSARLGHSYEQYF.